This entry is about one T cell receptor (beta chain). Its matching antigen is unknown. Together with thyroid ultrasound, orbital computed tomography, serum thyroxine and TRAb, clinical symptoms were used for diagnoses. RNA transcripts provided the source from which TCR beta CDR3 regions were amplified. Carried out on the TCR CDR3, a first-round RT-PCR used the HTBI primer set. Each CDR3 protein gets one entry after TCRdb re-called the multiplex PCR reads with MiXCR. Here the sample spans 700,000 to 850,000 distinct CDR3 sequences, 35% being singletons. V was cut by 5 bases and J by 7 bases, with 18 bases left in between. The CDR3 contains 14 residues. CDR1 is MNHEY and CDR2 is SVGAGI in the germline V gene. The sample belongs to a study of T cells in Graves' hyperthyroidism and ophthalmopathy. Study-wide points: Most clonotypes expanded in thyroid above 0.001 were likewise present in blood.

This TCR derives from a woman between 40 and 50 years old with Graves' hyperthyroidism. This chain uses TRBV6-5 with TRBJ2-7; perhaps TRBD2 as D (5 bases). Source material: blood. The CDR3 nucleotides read TGTGCCAGCAGTGAAGTAGTGGAGGCCAATGAGCAGTACTTC. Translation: CASSEVVEANEQYF.